This TCR beta chain is from a study of shared clonotypes between healthy human individuals. Whole-study results and caveats: Clonotype sharing across donors was expected to vary with sequencing depth.

Note on this clone: Its antigen remains unidentified.

Sequencing was performed with immunoSEQ multiplex PCR; in TCRdb, only in-frame clones are kept and a portion is missing. There are hundreds of thousands of clones in the sample; roughly four fifths occur only once, and more than 10% lies in the top ten. V lost 5 bases and J 0 bases, leaving 16 bases between the germline ends. This CDR3 has 16 amino acids. Germline CDR1 reads MDHEN; CDR2 reads SYDVKM. The donor population consisted of healthy HIV-negative adults with no recent acute infections or vaccinations. Those who donated, Caucasian adults without exception, all lived in Nashville, Tennessee. The V and J genes are TRBV28 and TRBJ1-1; tentative D call: TRBD1 (6 bases). The sequence derives from a woman aged 40 to 50 in good health. Some clones in this sample may be carry-over from other donors' samples. The sequenced material came from PBMCs. DNA of the CDR3: TGTGCCAGCAGTAGAGCTGGACAGAAGATGAACACTGAAGCTTTCTTT. Protein sequence: CASSRAGQKMNTEAFF.